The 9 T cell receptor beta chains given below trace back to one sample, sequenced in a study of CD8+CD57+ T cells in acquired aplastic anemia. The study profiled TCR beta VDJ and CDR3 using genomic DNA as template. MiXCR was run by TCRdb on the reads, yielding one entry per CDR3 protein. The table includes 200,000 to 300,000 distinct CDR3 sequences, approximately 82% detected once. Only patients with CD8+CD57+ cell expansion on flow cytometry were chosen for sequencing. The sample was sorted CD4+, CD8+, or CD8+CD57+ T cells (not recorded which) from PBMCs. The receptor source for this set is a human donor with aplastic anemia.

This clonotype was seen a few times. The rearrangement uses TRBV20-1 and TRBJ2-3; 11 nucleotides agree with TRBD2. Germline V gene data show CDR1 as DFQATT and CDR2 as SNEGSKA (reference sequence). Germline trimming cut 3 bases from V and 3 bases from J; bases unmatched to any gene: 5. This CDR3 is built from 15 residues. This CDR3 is CSASPTSGVTDTQYF. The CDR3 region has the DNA TGCAGTGCTAGTCCGACTAGCGGGGTAACAGATACGCAGTATTTT.

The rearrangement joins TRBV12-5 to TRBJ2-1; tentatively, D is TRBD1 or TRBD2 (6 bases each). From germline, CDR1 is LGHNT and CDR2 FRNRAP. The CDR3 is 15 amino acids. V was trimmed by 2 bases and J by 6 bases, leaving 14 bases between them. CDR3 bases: TGTGCTAGTGGTTTGACAGGGACTTCTTCCAATGAGCAGTTCTTC. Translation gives CASGLTGTSSNEQFF.

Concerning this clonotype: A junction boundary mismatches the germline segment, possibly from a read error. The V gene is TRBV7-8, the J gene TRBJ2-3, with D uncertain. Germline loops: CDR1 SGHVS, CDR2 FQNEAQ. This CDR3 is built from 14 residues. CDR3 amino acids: CCSSVAGGTDTQYF. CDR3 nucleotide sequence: TGCTGCAGCAGCGTGGCCGGAGGCACAGATACGCAGTATTTT.

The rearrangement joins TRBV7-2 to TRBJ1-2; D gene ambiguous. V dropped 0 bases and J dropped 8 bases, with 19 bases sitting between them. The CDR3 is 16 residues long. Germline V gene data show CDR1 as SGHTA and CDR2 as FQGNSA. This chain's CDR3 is CASSLAGDRDVQGYTF. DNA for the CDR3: TGTGCCAGCAGCTTAGCGGGAGACCGGGATGTGCAGGGCTACACCTTC.

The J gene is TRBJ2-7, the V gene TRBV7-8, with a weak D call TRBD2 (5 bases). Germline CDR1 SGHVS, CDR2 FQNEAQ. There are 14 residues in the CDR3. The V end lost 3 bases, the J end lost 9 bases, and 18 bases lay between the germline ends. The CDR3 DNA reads TGTGCCAGCAGCTTCTCGGGAACTCCCGATACGCAGTACTTC. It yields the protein CASSFSGTPDTQYF.

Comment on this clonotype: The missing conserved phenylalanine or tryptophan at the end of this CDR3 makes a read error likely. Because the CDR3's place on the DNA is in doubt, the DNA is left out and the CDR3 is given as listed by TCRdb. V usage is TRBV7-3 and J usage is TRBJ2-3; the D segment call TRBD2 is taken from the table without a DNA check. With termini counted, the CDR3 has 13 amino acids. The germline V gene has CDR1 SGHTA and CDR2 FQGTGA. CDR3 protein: CASGGTPVVLNTE.

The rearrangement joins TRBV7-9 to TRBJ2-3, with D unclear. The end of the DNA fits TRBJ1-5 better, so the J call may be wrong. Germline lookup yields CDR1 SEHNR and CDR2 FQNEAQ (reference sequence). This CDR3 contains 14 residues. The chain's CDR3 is CASSLEGGGQPQHF. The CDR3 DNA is TGTGCCAGCAGCTTAGAGGGCGGCGGGCAGCCCCAGCATTTT.

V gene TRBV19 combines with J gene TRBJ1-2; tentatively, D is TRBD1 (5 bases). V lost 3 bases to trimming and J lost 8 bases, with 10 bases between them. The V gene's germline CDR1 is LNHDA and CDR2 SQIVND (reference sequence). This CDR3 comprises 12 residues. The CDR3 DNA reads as TGTGCCAGTAGTATCGCCAGGGTCGGCTACACCTTC. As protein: CASSIARVGYTF. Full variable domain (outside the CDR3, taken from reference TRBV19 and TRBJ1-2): DGGITQSPKYLFRKEGQNVTLSCEQNLNHDAMYWYRQDPGQGLRLIYYSQIVNDFQKGDIAEGYSVSREKKESFPLTVTSAQKNPTAFYLCASSIARVGYTFGSGTRLTVV.

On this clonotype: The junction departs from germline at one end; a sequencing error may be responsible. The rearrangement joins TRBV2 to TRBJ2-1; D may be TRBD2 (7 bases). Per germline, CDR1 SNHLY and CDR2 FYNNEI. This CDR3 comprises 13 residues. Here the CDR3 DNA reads TGCGCGAGCTGGGGTGGGGGGGGCGATGCGCAGTTCTTC. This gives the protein CASWGGGGDAQFF.